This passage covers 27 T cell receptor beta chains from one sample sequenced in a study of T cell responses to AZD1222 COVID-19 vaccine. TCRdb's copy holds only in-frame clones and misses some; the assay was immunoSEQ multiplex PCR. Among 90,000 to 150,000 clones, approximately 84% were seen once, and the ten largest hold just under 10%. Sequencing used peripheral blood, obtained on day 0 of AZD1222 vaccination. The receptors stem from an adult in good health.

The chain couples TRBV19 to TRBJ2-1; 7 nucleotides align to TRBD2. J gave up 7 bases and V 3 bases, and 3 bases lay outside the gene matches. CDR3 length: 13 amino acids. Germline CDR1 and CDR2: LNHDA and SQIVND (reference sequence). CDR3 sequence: CASSMSGANEQFF. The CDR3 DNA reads TGTGCCAGTAGTATGAGCGGGGCTAATGAGCAGTTCTTC.

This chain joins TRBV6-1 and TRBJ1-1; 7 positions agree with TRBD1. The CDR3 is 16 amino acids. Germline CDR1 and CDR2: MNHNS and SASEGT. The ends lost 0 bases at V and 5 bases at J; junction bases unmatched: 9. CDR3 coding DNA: TGTGCCAGCAGTGAAGCGGTATTGCCAGGGGGAACTGAAGCTTTCTTT. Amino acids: CASSEAVLPGGTEAFF.

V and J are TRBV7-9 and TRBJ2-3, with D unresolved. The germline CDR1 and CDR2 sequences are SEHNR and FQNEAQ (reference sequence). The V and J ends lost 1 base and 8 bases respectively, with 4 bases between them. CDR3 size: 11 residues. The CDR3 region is CASSLDVTQYF. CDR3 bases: TGTGCCAGCAGCTTAGATGTTACGCAGTATTTT.

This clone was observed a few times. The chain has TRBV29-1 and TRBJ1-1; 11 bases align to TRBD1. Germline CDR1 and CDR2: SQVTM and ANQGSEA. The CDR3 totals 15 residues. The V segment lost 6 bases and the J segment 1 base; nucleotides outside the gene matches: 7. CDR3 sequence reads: CSVRTGGASNTEAFF. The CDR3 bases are TGCAGCGTACGGACAGGGGGCGCCTCGAACACTGAAGCTTTCTTT.

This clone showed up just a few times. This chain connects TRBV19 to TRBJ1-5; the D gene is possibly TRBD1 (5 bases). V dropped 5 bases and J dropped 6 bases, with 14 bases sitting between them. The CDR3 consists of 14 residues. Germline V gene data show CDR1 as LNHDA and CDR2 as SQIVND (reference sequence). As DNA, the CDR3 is TGTGCCAGTAGTCCCACAGGAGGCGGTCAGCCCCAGCATTTT. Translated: CASSPTGGGQPQHF.

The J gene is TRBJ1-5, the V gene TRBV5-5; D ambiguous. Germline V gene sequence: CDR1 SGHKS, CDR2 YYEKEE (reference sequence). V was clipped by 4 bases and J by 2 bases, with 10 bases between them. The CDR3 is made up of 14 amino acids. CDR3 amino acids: CASSTTQGNQPQHF. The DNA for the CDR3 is TGTGCCAGCAGCACGACCCAGGGCAATCAGCCCCAGCATTTT.

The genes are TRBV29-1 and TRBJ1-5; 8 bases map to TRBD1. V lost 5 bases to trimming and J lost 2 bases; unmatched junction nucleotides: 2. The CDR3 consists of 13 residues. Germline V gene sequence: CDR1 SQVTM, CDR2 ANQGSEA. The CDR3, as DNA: TGCAGCGTTTTACAGGGGGGCAATCAGCCCCAGCATTTT. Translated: CSVLQGGNQPQHF.

CDR3 sequence (DNA): TGTGCCAGCAGCCCACCGACAGGGGGCAGCGATGGCTACACCTTC. It specifies CASSPPTGGSDGYTF. The chain carries TRBV9 and TRBJ1-2; TRBD1 aligns across 10 bases. CDR3 length: 15 residues. V was clipped by 4 bases and J by 6 bases; unmatched bases: 9. Germline CDR1 SGDLS, CDR2 YYNGEE.

The CDR3 bases are TGTGCCAGCAGCCCTGACAGGGGGCCCCACGAGCAGTACTTC. It codes for CASSPDRGPHEQYF. The chain is built from TRBV11-1 and TRBJ2-7; 10 bases agree with TRBD1. Germline-derived CDR1 and CDR2 are SGHAT and FQDESV (reference sequence). The CDR3 loop spans 14 amino acids. V shed 5 bases and J 5 bases; nucleotides not matched to a gene: 6.

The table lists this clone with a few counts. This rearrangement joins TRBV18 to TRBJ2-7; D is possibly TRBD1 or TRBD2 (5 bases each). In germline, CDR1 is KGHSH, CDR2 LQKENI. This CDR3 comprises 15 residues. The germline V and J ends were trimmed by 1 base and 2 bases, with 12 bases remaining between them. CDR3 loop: CASSPRGIITYEQYF. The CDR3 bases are TGTGCCAGCTCACCACGGGGGATTATAACCTACGAGCAGTACTTC.

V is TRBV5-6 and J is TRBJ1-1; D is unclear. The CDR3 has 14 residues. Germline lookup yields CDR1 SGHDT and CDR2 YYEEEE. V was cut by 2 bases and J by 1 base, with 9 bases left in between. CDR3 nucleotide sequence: TGTGCCAGCAGCTTTCTGGTGTCGAACACTGAAGCTTTCTTT. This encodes CASSFLVSNTEAFF.

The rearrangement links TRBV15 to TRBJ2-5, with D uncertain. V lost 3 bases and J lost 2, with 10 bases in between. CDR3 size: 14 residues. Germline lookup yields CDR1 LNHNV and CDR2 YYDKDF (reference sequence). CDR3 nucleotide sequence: TGTGCCACCAGCAGGCCCGGCGAACAAGAGACCCAGTACTTC. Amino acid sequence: CATSRPGEQETQYF.

The CDR3 DNA follows: TGCGCCAGCAGTGATGGCCTACCGGGGACTGAAGCTTTCTTT. Translated: CASSDGLPGTEAFF. J is TRBJ1-1 and V is TRBV10-2; D gene ambiguous. Germline CDR1 is WSHSY and CDR2 is SAAADI. Trimming took 3 bases from V and 5 from J, leaving 13 bases between them. The CDR3 extends over 14 amino acids.

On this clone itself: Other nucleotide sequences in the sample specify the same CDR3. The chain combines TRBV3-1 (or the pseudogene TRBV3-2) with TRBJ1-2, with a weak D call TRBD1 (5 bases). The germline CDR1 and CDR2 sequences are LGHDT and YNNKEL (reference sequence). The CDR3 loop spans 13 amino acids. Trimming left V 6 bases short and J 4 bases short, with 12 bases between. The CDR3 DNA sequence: TGTGCCAGCAGTCCACGGGGGGGCTATGGCTACACCTTC. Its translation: CASSPRGGYGYTF.

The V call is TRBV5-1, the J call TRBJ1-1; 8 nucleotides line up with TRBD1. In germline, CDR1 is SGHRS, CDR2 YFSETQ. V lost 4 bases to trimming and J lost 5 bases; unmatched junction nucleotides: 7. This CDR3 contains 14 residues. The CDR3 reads CASSATGGRTEAFF. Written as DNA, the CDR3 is TGCGCCAGCAGCGCCACAGGGGGTCGGACTGAAGCTTTCTTT.

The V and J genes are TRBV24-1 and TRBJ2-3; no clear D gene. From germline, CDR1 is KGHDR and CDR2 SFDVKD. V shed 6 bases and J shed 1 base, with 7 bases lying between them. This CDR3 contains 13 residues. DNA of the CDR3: TGTGCCACCAGTCGGTCCCGCACAGATACGCAGTATTTT. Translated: CATSRSRTDTQYF.

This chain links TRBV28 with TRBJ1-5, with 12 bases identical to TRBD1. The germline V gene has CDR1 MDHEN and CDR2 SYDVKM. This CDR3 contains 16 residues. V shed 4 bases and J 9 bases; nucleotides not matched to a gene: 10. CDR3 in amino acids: CASSSGTGGYGRPQHF. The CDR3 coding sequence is TGTGCCAGCAGTTCCGGGACAGGGGGCTACGGTAGGCCCCAGCATTTT. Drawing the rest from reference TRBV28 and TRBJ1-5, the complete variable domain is DVKVTQSSRYLVKRTGEKVFLECVQDMDHENMFWYRQDPGLGLRLIYFSYDVKMKEKGDIPEGYSVSREKKERFSLILESASTNQTSMYLCASSSGTGGYGRPQHFGDGTRLSIL.

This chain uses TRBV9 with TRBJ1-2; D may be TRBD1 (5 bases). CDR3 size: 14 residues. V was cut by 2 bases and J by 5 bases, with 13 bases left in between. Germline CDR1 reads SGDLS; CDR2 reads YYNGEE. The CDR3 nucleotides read TGTGCCAGCAGCGTGAGGGACCAGGTTTATGGCTACACCTTC. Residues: CASSVRDQVYGYTF.

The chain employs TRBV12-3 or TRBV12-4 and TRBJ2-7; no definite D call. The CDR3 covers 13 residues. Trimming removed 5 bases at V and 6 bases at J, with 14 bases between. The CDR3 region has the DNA TGTGCCAGCAGTCCCACTATGATGATCGAGCAGTACTTC. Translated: CASSPTMMIEQYF.

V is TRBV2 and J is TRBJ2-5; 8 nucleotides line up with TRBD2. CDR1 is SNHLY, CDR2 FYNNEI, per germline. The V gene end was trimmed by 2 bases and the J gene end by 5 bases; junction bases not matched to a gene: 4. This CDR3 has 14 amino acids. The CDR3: CASSERGGLETQYF. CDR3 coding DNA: TGTGCCAGCAGTGAACGGGGGGGGTTGGAGACCCAGTACTTC.

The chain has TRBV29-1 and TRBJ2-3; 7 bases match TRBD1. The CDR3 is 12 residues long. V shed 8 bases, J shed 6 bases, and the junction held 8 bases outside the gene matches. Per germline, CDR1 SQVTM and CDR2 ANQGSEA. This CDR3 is CSFSRDSDTQYF. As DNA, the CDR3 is TGCAGCTTTAGCCGGGACAGCGATACGCAGTATTTT.

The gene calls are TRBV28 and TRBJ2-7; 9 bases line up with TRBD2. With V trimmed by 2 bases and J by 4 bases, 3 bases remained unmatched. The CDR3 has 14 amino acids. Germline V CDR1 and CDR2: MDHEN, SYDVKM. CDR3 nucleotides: TGTGCCAGCAGTTTAGCGGGAGGGCCGTACGAGCAGTACTTC. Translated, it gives CASSLAGGPYEQYF.

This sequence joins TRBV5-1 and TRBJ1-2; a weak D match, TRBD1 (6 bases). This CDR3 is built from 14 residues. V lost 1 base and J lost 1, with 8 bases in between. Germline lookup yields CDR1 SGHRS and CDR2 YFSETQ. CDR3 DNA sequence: TGCGCCAGCAGCTTGCAGGGGAATAACTATGGCTACACCTTC. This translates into CASSLQGNNYGYTF.

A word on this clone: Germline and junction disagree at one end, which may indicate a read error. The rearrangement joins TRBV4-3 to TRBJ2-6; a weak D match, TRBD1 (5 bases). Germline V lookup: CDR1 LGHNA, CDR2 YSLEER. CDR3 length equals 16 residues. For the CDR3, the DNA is TGCGCCAGCAGCCAAGATCGCGGTACTGGGGCCAACGTCCCGACTTTC. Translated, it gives CASSQDRGTGANVPTF.

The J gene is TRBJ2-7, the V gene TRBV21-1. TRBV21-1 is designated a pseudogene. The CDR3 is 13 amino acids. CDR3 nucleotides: TGTGCCAGCGTCGGACGGTTTTCCTACGAGCAGTACTTC. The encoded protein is CASVGRFSYEQYF.

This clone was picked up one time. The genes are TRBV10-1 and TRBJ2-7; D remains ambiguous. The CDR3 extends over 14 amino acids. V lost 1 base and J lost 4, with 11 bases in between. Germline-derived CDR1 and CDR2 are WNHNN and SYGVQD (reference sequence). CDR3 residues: CASSEYPGSYEQYF. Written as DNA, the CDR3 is TGCGCCAGCAGTGAGTACCCGGGTTCGTACGAGCAGTACTTC.

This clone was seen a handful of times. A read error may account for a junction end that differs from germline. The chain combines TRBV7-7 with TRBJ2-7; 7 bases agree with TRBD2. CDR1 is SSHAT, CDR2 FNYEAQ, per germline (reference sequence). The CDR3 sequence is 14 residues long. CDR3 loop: CASSLAAGVYEQYF. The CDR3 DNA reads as TGTGCTAGCAGCTTAGCCGCGGGAGTCTACGAGCAGTACTTC.